The source of this TCR beta chain is a study of regulatory T cells in long-lasting Graves disease. Across the study: Duration of antithyroid drug therapy among newly diagnosed Graves' patients was under 3 months. General observations from the study: TRBV28, TRBJ1-2 and TRBJ2-5 were favored in persistent disease.

The CDR3 is 14 residues long. Trimming pared 4 bases from V and 2 bases from J, leaving 12 bases between. Germline values: CDR1 SGHKS, CDR2 YYEKEE (reference sequence). The authors built TCR beta libraries using iRepertoire HTBI primers and Arm-PCR of CDR3 regions. Authors' analysis steps: Gene usage covered about 62 TRBV and 11 to 15 TRBJ segments. Via MiXCR, TCRdb re-called the multiplex PCR reads, giving one row per CDR3 protein. The V and J calls, along with clone size, are taken from TCRdb and not from the paper's own processing. The sample consists of 400,000 to 500,000 distinct CDR3 sequences, roughly 15% of them appearing once. Documented time point: newly diagnosed GD, antithyroid drugs for less than 3 months. Scientists built the TCR library using RNA that was extracted from PBMCs. This clonotype came up many times. Its target is unknown. This same sample was also part of a study on T cells in Graves' hyperthyroidism and ophthalmopathy.

The clonotype was recovered from a woman between 18 and 30 years old with Graves disease. Sequencing used peripheral blood mononuclear cells (PBMCs), obtained at new diagnosis, from a patient treated with antithyroid drugs. This sequence joins TRBV5-5 and TRBJ1-1, with D hard to call. CDR3 bases: TGTGCCAGCAGCCCCCGGCCCGAAAACACTGAAGCTTTCTTT. It yields the protein CASSPRPENTEAFF.